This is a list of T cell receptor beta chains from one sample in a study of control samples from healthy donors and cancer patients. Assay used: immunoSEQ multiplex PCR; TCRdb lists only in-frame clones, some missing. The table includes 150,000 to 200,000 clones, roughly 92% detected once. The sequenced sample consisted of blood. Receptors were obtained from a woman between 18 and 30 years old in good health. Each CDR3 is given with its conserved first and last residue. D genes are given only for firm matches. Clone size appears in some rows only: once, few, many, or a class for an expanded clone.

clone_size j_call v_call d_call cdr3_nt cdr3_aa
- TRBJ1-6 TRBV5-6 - TGTGCCAGCAGCTTGGCCTGGCGGAGTAATTCACCCCTCCACTTT CASSLAWRSNSPLHF
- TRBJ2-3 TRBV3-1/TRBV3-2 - TGTGCCAGCGCAGGGAGTGGACACACAGATACGCAGTATTTT CASAGSGHTDTQYF
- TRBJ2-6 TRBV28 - TGTGCCAGCAGTTTTCGGGCTCCTGGGGCCAACGTCCTGACTTTC CASSFRAPGANVLTF
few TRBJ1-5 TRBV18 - TGTGCCAGCTCAAACTCCGCCGGGGGCAATCAGCCCCAGCATTTT CASSNSAGGNQPQHF
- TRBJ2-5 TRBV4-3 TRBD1 TGCGCCAGCAGCCAGGAAGAGATCGACAGGGTCGTAGGAGAGACCCAGTACTTC CASSQEEIDRVVGETQYF
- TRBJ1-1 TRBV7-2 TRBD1 TGTGCCAGCAGCTTAGGCTGGGACAGCGGTAAAGAAGCTTTCTTT CASSLGWDSGKEAFF
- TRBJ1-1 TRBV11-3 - TGTGCCAGCACCACCGGGGGCAGAATGAACACTGAAGCTTTCTTT CASTTGGRMNTEAFF
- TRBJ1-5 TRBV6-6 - TGTGCCAGCAGTTACAGGGGGGGGAGGGATCAGCCCCAGCATTTT CASSYRGGRDQPQHF
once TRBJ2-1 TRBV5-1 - TGCGCCAGCAGCCCCCTCGCGGGTGGTGAGGGGAAGAGCTCCTACAATGAGCAGTTCTTC CASSPLAGGEGKSSYNEQFF
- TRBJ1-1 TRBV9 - TGTGCCAGCAGCCTGGTAGACACTGAAGCTTTCTTT CASSLVDTEAFF
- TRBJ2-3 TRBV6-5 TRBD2 TGTGCCAGCGTCCCACTAGCGGGGAGCACAGATACGCAGTATTTT CASVPLAGSTDTQYF
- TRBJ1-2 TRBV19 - TGTGCCAGTAGCCTCCGGGACTCCTTCTATGGCTACACCTTC CASSLRDSFYGYTF
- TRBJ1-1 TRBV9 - TGTGCCAGCAGCGTAGATGGTCTTGAAGCTTTCTTT CASSVDGLEAFF
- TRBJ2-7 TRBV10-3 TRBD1 TGTGCCATCAGCCAGGGGGCCTCCTACGAGCAGTACTTC CAISQGASYEQYF
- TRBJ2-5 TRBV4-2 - TGTGCCAGCAGCCCAGACCTACAAGAGACCCAGTACTTC CASSPDLQETQYF
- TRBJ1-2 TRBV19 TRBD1 TGTGCCAGTAGTATACTAATGACAGGGGGCGCAGACTATGGCTACACCTTC CASSILMTGGADYGYTF
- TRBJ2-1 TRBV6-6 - TGTGCCAGCAGTTACAGGTCCACATCCTACTACAATGAGCAGTTCTTC CASSYRSTSYYNEQFF
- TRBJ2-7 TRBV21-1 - TGTGCCAGCAGCATCGGGACAGGGGGCTTACTGAGCTCCTACGAGCAGTACTTC CASSIGTGGLLSSYEQYF
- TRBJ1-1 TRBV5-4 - TGTGCCAGCAGCTCCCCTCCGAGAGGAAACACTGAAGCTTTCTTT CASSSPPRGNTEAFF
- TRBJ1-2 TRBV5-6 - TGTGCCAGCAGCTCCCTGGCCGGGCTGTTGTATGACACCTTC CASSSLAGLLYDTF
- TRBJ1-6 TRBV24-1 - TGTGCCACCAGTGATTTATTAAATTCACCCCTCCACTTT CATSDLLNSPLHF
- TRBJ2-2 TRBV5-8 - TGTGCCAGCAGCTTGCACTACGTGAACACCGGGGAGCTGTTTTTT CASSLHYVNTGELFF
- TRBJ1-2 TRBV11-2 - TGTGCCAGCAGCTTACCTACGGGTAGGGGCGAAAACTATGGCTACACCTTC CASSLPTGRGENYGYTF
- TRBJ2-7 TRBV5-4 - TGTGCCAGCAGCTCACAACAAGGGGTCCAGTCCGAGCAGTACTTC CASSSQQGVQSEQYF
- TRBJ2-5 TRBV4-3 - TGCGCCAGCAGCCAAGACAACAGAGACCAAGAGACCCAGTACTTC CASSQDNRDQETQYF
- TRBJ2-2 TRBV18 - TGTGCCAGCTCCGAGAACACCGGGGAGCTGTTTTTT CASSENTGELFF
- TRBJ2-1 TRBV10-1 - TGCGCCAGCAGTCCCACTCGACAGCCCGGGGCCTCCACCTCCTACAATGAGCAGTTCTTC CASSPTRQPGASTSYNEQFF
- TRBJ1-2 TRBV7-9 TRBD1 TGTGCCAGCAGCTTGAAGGGGGCACAGTATGGCTACACCTTC CASSLKGAQYGYTF
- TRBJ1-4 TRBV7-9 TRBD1 TGTGCCAGCAGCGCTGGGACAGGGAAGGATGAAAAACTGTTTTTT CASSAGTGKDEKLFF
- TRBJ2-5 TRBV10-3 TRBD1 TGTGCCATCAGTGAGCCGGGACAGGGTGGAATGAAAGAGACCCAGTACTTC CAISEPGQGGMKETQYF
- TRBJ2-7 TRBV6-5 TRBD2 TGTGCCAGCAGTCTGGGGACTAGCGGGAGGGAGCAGTACTTC CASSLGTSGREQYF
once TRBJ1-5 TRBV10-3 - TGTGCCATCAGAGGATCAGGAGGCAATCAGCCCCAGCATTTT CAIRGSGGNQPQHF
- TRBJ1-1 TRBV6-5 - TGTGCCAGCAGGACCCCCTTGAACACTGAAGCTTTCTTT CASRTPLNTEAFF
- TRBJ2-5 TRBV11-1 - TGTGCCAGCAGCCCTCGAAGGGGGGAGACCCAGTACTTC CASSPRRGETQYF
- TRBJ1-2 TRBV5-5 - TGTGCCAGCAGCTTGGAAGGGGTTGGAGGATATGGCTACACCTTC CASSLEGVGGYGYTF
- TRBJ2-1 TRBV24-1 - TGTGCCACCAGTGATCCGACGAGGGGTGGTAGGGATGAGCAGTTCTTC CATSDPTRGGRDEQFF
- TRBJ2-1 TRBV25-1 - TGTGCCAGCAGTGAATCCCCCAGCGACCTCAATGAGCAGTTCTTC CASSESPSDLNEQFF